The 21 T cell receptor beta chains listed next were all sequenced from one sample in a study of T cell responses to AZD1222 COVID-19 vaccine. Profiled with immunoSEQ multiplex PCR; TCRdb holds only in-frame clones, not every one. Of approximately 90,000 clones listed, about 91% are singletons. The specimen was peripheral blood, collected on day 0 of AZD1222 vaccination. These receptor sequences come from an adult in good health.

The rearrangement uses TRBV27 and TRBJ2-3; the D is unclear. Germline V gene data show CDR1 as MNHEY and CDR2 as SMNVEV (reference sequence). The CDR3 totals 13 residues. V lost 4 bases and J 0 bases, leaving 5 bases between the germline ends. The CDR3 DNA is TGTGCCAGCAGTTACGCTAGCACAGATACGCAGTATTTT. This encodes CASSYASTDTQYF.

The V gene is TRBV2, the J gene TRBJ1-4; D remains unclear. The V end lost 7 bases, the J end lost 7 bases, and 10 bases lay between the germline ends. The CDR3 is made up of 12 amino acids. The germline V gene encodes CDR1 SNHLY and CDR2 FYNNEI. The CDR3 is CASKGDAEKLFF. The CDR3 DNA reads TGTGCCAGCAAAGGTGATGCTGAAAAACTGTTTTTT.

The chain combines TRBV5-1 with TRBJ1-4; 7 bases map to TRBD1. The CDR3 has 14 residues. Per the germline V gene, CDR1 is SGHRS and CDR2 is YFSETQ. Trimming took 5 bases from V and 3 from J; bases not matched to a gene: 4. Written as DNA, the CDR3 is TGCGCCAGCAGTCCACAGGGGTCTAATGAAAAACTGTTTTTT. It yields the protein CASSPQGSNEKLFF.

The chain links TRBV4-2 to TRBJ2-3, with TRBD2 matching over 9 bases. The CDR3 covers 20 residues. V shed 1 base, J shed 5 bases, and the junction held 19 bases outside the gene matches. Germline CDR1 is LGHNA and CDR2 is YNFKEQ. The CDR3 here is CASSQVEGTAGGKGEDTQYF. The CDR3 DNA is TGTGCCAGCAGCCAAGTCGAGGGAACGGCGGGGGGGAAGGGAGAAGATACGCAGTATTTT.

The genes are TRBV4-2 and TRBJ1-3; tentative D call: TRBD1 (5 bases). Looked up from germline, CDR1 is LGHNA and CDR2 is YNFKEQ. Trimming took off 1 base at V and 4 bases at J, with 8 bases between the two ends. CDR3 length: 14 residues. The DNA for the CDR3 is TGTGCCAGCAGCCAAGTAGGGGCCGGAAACACCATATATTTT. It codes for CASSQVGAGNTIYF.

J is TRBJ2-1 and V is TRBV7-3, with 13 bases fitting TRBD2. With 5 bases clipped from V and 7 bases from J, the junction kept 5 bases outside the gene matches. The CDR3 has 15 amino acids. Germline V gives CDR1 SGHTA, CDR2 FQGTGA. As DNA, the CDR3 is TGTGCCAGCAGCCCCAGACTAGCGGGAGGAAATGAGCAGTTCTTC. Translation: CASSPRLAGGNEQFF.

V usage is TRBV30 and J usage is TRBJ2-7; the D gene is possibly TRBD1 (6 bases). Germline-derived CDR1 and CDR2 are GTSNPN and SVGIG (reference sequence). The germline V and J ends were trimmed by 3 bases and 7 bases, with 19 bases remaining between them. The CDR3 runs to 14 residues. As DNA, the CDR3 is TGTGCCTGGAGGCAGGGGCTAGGCCCGGGAGAGCAGTACTTC. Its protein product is CAWRQGLGPGEQYF.

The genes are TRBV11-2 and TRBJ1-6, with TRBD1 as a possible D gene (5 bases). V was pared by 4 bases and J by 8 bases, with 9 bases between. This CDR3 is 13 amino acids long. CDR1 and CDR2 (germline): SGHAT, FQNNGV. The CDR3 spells CASSSEGYSPLHF. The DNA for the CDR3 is TGTGCCAGCAGCTCGGAGGGGTATTCACCCCTCCACTTT.

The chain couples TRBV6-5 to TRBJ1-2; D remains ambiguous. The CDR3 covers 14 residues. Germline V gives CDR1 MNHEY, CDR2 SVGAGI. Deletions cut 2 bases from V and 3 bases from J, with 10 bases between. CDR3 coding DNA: TGTGCCAGCAGTTACCTTGCAGGCGACTATGGCTACACCTTC. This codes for CASSYLAGDYGYTF.

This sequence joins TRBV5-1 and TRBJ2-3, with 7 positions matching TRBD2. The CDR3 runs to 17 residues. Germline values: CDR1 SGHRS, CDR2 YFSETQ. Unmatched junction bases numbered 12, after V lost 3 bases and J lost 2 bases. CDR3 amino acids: CASSSTLREWVTDTQYF. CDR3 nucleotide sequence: TGCGCCAGCAGCTCGACCTTGCGGGAGTGGGTCACAGATACGCAGTATTTT.

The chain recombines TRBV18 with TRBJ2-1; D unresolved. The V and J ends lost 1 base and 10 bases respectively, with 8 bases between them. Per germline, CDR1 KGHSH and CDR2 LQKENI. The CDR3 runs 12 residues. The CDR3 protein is CASSPLGREQFF. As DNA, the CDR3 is TGTGCCAGCTCACCACTAGGTCGGGAGCAGTTCTTC.

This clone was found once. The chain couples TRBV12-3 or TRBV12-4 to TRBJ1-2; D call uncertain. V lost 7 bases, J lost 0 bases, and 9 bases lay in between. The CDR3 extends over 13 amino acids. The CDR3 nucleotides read TGTGCCAGCACCGCTATCTCTAACTATGGCTACACCTTC. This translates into CASTAISNYGYTF.

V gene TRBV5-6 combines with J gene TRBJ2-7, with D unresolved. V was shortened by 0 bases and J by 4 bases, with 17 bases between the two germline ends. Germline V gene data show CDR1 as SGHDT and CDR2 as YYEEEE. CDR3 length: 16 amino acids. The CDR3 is CASSLGLGPRVYEQYF. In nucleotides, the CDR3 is TGTGCCAGCAGCTTGGGCCTCGGGCCCCGGGTATACGAGCAGTACTTC.

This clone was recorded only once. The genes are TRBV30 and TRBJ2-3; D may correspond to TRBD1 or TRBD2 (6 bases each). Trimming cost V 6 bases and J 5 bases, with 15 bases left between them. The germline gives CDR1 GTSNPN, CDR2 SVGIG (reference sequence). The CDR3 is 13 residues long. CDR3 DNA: TGTGCCTGCCCAGTAGGGGGAGGAGATACGCAGTATTTT. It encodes CACPVGGGDTQYF.

The CDR3 spells CASSAARQGAIGNTIYF. CDR3 nucleotide sequence: TGTGCCAGCAGCGCGGCCCGACAGGGGGCGATTGGAAACACCATATATTTT. The chain has TRBV9 and TRBJ1-3; 10 nucleotides match TRBD1. CDR1 and CDR2 (germline): SGDLS, YYNGEE. The CDR3 is 17 amino acids. The V gene end was trimmed by 3 bases and the J gene end by 3 bases; junction bases not matched to a gene: 9.

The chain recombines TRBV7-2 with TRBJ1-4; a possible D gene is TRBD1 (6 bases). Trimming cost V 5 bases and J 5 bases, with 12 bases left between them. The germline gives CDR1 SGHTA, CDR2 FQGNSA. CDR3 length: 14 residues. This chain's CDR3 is CASSKQGNNEKLFF. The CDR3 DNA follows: TGTGCCAGCAGCAAGCAGGGGAACAATGAAAAACTGTTTTTT.

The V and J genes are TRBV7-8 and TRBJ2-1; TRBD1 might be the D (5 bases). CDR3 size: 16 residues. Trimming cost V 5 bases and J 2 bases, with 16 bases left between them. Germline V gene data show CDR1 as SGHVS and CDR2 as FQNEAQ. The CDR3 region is CASSRDVDKTYNEQFF. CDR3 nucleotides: TGTGCCAGCAGCCGTGACGTGGACAAGACCTACAATGAGCAGTTCTTC.

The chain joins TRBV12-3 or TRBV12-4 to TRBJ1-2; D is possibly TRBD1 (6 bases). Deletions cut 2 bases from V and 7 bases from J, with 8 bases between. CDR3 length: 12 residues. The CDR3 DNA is TGTGCCAGCAGTTTACTCAGGGGTGGCTACACCTTC. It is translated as CASSLLRGGYTF.

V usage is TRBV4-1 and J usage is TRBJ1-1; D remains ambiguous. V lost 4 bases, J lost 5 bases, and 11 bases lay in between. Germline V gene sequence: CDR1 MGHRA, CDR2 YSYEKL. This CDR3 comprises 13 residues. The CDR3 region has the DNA TGCGCCAGCAGCCGATTAAAGGTTACTGAAGCTTTCTTT. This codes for CASSRLKVTEAFF.

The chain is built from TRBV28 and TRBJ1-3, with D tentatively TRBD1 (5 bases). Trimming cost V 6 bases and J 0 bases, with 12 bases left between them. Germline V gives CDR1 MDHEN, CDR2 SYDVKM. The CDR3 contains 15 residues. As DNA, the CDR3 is TGTGCCAGCAGCCAGGGCCCCTACTCTGGAAACACCATATATTTT. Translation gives CASSQGPYSGNTIYF. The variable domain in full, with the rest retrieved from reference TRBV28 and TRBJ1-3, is DVKVTQSSRYLVKRTGEKVFLECVQDMDHENMFWYRQDPGLGLRLIYFSYDVKMKEKGDIPEGYSVSREKKERFSLILESASTNQTSMYLCASSQGPYSGNTIYFGEGSWLTVV.

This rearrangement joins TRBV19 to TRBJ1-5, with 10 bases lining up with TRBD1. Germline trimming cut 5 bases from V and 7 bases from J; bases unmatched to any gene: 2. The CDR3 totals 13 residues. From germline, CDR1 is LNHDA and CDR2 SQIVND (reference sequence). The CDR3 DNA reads TGTGCCAGTAGTCCGGGACAGGGGCAGCCCCAGCATTTT. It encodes CASSPGQGQPQHF.